The clone carrying this T cell receptor (beta chain) was seen once. What it binds is not known. This sample is drawn from a study of shared clonotypes between healthy human individuals. Study observations and caveats: Non-shared clonotypes had lower generation probabilities than clonotypes shared by all four sorted-subset donors.

The germline gives CDR1 SGHTA, CDR2 FQGNSA. Trimming cost V 5 bases and J 1 base, with 11 bases left between them. The CDR3 covers 15 residues. Genomic DNA belonging to each subset was distributed in equal measure over several immunoSEQ plates. Per the original methods: Without quality scores, immunoSEQ junctional reads could not be filtered like full-length reads. Sequenced by immunoSEQ multiplex PCR; TCRdb stores in-frame clones only, minus some. V, J and clone size derive from that table, while D and trimming were established from the DNA sequence. The table has around 200,000 clones, around 63% seen once; the top ten hold less than 11%. A CD45RA+ naive subset and a CD45RA-negative memory subset were split from CD4+ cells.

Sequencing was carried out using memory CD4+ T cells sorted from blood. Subset of the sample: CD45RA-negative fraction. The receptor was derived from a man aged 30 to 39 in good health. The rearrangement uses TRBV7-2 and TRBJ2-2, with D tentatively TRBD2 (6 bases). The CDR3 sequence is CASSPRGKNTGELFF. The CDR3 nucleotides are TGTGCCAGCAGCCCGCGGGGAAAGAACACCGGGGAGCTGTTTTTT.